The clone carrying this TCR beta chain was detected only a few times. This specimen belongs to a study of T cells in Graves' hyperthyroidism and ophthalmopathy. This CDR3 contains 13 residues. Trimming removed 4 bases at V and 3 bases at J, with 11 bases between. Germline V gives CDR1 SGDLS, CDR2 YYNGEE. Authors of the study amplified TCR beta CDR3 regions from RNA transcripts. The HTBI primer set served for first-round RT-PCR of the TCR CDR3. From the multiplex PCR reads, TCRdb called clonotypes with MiXCR, one entry per CDR3 protein. The profile shows over 700,000 distinct CDR3 sequences, roughly 40% of them singletons.

This receptor was taken from a man between 18 and 29 years old with Graves' hyperthyroidism. J is TRBJ2-7 and V is TRBV9, with D perhaps matching TRBD1 or TRBD2 (5 bases each). What was sequenced was blood. The CDR3 DNA follows: TGTGCCAGCAGCCGGGGCACCATCTACGAGCAGTACTTC. It is translated as CASSRGTIYEQYF.